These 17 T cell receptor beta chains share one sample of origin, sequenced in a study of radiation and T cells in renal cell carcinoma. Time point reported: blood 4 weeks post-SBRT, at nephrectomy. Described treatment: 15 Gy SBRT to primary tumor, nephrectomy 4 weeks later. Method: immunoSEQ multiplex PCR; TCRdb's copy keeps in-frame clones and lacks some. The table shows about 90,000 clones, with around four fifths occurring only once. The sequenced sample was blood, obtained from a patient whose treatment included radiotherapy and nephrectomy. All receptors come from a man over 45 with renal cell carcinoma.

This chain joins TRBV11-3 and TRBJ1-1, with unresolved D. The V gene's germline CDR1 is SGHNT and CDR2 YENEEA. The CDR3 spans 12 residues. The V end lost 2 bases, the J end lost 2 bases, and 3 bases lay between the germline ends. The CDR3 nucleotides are TGTGCCAGCAGCTTACGAAACACTGAAGCTTTCTTT. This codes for CASSLRNTEAFF. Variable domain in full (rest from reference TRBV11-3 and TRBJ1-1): EAGVVQSPRYKIIEKKQPVAFWCNPISGHNTLYWYLQNLGQGPELLIRYENEEAVDDSQLPKDRFSAERLKGVDSTLKIQPAELGDSAVYLCASSLRNTEAFFGQGTRLTVV.

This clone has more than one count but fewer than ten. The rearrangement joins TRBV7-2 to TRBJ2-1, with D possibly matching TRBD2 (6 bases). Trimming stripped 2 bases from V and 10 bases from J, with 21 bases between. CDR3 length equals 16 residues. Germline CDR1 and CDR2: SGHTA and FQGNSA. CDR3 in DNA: TGTGCCAGCAGCTTAATAGTGGCTAGCAATCGGGGGGAGCAGTTCTTC. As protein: CASSLIVASNRGEQFF.

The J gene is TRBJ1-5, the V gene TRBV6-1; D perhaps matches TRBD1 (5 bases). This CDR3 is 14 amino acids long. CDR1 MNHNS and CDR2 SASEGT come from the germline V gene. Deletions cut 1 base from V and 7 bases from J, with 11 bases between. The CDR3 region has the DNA TGTGCCAGCAGTGAAGAGGGGCCTCGGCAGCCCCAGCATTTT. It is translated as CASSEEGPRQPQHF.

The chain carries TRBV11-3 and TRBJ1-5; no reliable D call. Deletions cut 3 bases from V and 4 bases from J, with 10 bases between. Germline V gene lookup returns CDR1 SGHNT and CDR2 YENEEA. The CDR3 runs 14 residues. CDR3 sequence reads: CASSFGQKNQPQHF. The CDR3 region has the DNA TGTGCCAGCAGCTTCGGTCAAAAAAATCAGCCCCAGCATTTT. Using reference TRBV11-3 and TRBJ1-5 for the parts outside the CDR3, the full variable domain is EAGVVQSPRYKIIEKKQPVAFWCNPISGHNTLYWYLQNLGQGPELLIRYENEEAVDDSQLPKDRFSAERLKGVDSTLKIQPAELGDSAVYLCASSFGQKNQPQHFGDGTRLSIL.

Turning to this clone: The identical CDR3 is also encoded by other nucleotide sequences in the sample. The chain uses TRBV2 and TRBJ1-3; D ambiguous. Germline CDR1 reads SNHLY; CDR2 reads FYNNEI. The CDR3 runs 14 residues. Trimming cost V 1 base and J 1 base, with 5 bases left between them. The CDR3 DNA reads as TGTGCCAGCAGTGAAGGAGGTTCTGGAAACACCATATATTTT. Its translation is CASSEGGSGNTIYF.

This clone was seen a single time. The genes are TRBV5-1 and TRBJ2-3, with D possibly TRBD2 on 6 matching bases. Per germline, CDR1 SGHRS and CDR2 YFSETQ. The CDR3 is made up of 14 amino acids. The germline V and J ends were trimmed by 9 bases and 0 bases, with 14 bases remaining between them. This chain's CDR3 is CATSAGTSTDTQYF. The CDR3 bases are TGCGCCACCTCGGCAGGGACTAGCACAGATACGCAGTATTTT.

The chain's CDR3 is CASSLQLPTTYNEQFF. The CDR3 nucleotides are TGCGCCAGCAGCTTGCAACTGCCGACTACCTACAATGAGCAGTTCTTC. The V and J genes are TRBV5-1 and TRBJ2-1, with D perhaps matching TRBD2 (5 bases). Between the trimmed V and J ends, which lost 1 base and 2 bases, there was a span of 13 bases. The CDR3 runs 16 residues. Germline-derived CDR1 and CDR2 are SGHRS and YFSETQ.

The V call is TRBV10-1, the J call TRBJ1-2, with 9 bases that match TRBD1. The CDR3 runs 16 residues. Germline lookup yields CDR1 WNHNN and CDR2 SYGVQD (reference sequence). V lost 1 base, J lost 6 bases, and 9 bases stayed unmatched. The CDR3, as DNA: TGCGCCAGCAGTGAGTTTTGGACAGGGGTGGGGCATGGCTACACCTTC. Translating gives CASSEFWTGVGHGYTF.

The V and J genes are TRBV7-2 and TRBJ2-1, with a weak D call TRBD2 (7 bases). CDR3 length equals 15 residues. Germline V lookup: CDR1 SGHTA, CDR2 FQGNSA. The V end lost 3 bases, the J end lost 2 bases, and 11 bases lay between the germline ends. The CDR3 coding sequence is TGTGCCAGCAGCTTGGGGCGGGGGCCCTACAATGAGCAGTTCTTC. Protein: CASSLGRGPYNEQFF.

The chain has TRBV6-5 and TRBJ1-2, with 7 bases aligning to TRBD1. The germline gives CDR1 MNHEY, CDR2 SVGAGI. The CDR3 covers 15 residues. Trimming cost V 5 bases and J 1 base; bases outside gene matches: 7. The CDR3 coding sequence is TGTGCCAGCAGTCTCGCAGGGGGAATTAACTATGGCTACACCTTC. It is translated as CASSLAGGINYGYTF.

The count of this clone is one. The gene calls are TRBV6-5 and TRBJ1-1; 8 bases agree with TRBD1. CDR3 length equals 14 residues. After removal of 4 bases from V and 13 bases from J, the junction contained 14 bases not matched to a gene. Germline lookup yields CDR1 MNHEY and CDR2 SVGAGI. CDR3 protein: CASSFDRGSFWIFF. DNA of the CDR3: TGTGCCAGCAGTTTTGACAGGGGAAGTTTTTGGATTTTCTTT.

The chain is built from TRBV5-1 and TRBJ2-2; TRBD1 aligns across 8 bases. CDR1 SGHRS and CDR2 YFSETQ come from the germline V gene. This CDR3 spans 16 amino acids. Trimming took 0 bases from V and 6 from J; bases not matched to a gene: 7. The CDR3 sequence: CASSLVTGGGSGELFF. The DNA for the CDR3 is TGCGCCAGCAGCTTGGTCACAGGGGGTGGATCCGGGGAGCTGTTTTTT.

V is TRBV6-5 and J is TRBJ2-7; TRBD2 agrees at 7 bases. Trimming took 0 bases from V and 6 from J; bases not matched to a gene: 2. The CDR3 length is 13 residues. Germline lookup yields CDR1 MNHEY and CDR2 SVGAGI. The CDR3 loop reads CASSYSTGGEQYF. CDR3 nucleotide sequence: TGTGCCAGCAGTTACTCGACGGGGGGCGAGCAGTACTTC.

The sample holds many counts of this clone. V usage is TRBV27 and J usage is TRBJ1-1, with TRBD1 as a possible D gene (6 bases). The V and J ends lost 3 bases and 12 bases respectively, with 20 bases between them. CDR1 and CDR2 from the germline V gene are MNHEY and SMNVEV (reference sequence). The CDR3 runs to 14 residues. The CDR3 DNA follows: TGTGCCAGCAGTTTGGGGACACCGGCGGATTGGACTTTCTTT. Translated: CASSLGTPADWTFF.

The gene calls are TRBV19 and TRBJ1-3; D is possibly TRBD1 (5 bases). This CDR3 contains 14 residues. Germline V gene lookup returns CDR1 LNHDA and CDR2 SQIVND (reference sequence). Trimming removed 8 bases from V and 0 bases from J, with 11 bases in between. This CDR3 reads CASSTGDSGNTIYF. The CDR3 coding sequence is TGTGCCAGTTCCACAGGAGACTCTGGAAACACCATATATTTT.

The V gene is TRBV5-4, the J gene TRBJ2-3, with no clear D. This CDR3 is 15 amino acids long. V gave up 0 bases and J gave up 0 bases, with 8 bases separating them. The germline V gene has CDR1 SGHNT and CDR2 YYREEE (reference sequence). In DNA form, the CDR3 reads TGTGCCAGCAGCTTGGGGGCAGGTAGCACAGATACGCAGTATTTT. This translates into CASSLGAGSTDTQYF. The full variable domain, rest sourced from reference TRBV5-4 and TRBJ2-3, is ETGVTQSPTHLIKTRGQQVTLRCSSQSGHNTVSWYQQALGQGPQFIFQYYREEENGRGNFPPRFSGLQFPNYSSELNVNALELDDSALYLCASSLGAGSTDTQYFGPGTRLTVL.

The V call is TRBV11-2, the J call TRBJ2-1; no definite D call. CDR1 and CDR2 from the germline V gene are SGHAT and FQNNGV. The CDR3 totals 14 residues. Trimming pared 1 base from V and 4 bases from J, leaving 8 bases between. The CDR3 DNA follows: TGTGCCAGCAGCTTAGCTTCTGGTTACAATGAGCAGTTCTTC. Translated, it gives CASSLASGYNEQFF.